This T cell receptor (beta chain) was profiled in a study of patients and donors after allogeneic stem cell transplantation. MiXCR, run by TCRdb on the RT-PCR reads, gives a single entry per CDR3 protein. The sample consists of roughly 880,000 distinct CDR3 sequences, more than 15% of them appearing once. This clonotype occurred a few times. Germline V lookup: CDR1 MNHEY, CDR2 SMNVEV (reference sequence). The CDR3 has 15 amino acids. V was cut by 8 bases and J by 0 bases, with 11 bases left in between. The sequence derives from a human donor who was either an allogeneic HSCT recipient or a stem cell or donor lymphocyte infusion donor (not recorded which). It is not recorded whose cells these are; they may come from a transplant donor. The chain has TRBV27 and TRBJ1-6; no firm D call. Material for sequencing was blood, either unsorted or a sorted T cell fraction (not recorded which). CDR3 region: CASRASSSYNSPLHF. The DNA for the CDR3 is TGTGCCAGCCGGGCCAGTAGCTCCTATAATTCACCCCTCCACTTT.